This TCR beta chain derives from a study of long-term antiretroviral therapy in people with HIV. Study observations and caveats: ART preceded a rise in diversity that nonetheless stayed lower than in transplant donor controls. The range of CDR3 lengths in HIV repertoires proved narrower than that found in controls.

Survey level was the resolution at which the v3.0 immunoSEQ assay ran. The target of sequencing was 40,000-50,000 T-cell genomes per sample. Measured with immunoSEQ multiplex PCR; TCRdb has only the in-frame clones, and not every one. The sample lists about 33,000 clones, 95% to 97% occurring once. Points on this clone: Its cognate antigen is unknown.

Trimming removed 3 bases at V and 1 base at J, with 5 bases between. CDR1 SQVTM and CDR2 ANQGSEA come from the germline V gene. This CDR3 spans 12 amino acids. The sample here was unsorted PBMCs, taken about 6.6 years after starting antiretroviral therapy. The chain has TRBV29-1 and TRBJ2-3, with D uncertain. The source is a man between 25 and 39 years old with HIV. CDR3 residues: CSVDAGTDTQYF. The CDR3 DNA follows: TGCAGCGTTGACGCAGGCACAGATACGCAGTATTTT.